This T cell receptor beta chain was captured by sequencing in a study of siplizumab effects on memory and regulatory T cells. TCRdb keeps only in-frame clones here, not all; method: immunoSEQ multiplex PCR. Of 100,000 to 120,000 clones in the sample, 80% to 95% are singletons; the top ten hold roughly 1.4%. General study findings and limits: Sequences below about 10^-5 frequency were poorly captured. As a result, only a minor fraction of alloreactive clones mapped to unstimulated subsets. Alloreactive sequences traceable to unstimulated CD4+ memory cells declined significantly under siplizumab. It seemed that naive T cells were more diverse than memory cells and were major contributors to the alloresponse. Most proliferating CD4+ or CD8+ clones, roughly 80-97%, had no naive or memory assignment.

The CDR3 is made up of 14 amino acids. Germline V CDR1 and CDR2: MNHNS, SASEGT. Trimming took off 6 bases at V and 4 bases at J, with 15 bases between the two ends. This clone was seen only once. As yet, its antigen is unknown. The sample taken for sequencing was CD4+ T cells sorted from blood. This sequence joins TRBV6-1 and TRBJ1-1, with D perhaps TRBD1 (5 bases). The clonotype originates from a human donor in good health. The CDR3 region has the DNA TGTGCCAGCAGGGGGGGGAGAGAGGCCACTGAAGCTTTCTTT. As protein: CASRGGREATEAFF.